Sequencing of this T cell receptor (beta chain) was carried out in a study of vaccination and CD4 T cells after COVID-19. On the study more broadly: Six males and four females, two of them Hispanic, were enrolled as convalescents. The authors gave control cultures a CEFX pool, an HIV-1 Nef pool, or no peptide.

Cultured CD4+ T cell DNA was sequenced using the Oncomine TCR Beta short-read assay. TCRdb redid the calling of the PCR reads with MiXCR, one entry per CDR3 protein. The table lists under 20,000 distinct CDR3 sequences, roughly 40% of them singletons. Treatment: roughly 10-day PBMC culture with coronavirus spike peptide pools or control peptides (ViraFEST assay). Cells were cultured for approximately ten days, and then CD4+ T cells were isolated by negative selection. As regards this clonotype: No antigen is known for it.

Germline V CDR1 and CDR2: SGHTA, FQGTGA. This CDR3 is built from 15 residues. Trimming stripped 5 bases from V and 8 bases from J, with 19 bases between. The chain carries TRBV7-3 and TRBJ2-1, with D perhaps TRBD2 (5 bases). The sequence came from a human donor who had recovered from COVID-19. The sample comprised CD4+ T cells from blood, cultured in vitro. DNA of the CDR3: TGTGCCAGCAGCGCCCTGGGAGCTAGCTATTATGAGCAGTTCTTC. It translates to CASSALGASYYEQFF.